This TCR beta chain is drawn from a study of blood T cell repertoires in COVID-19 (TCRdb year 2020). Describing the broader study: Samples from collaborators originated in the United States, Italy and Spain and spanned both the acute and convalescent phases of COVID-19. The dataset comprised deeply sampled blood TCRbeta repertoires from subjects exposed to, actively infected with, or recovered from COVID-19. The prospective study material was composed of cDNA or gDNA derived from T cells, B-cell-depleted T cells, or PBMCs. Nearly every sample came with metadata listing a de-identified subject ID, COVID-19 status, age in years and sex. The repertoires were made available in a free public database intended to serve as a resource for research on the immune response to SARS-CoV-2. Where available, HLA class I and class II types were obtained from metadata supplied by the sample provider rather than from assay-based typing. The samples were drawn from two sources: the first 160 participants of the ongoing ImmuneRACE study, and 1,000 to 1,500 subjects contributed by 6 global collaborators.

Whole blood was collected in K2EDTA tubes by collaborating institutions according to the institutions' own protocols. For TCRbeta analysis, collaborators shipped samples in one of three forms: frozen whole blood, isolated PBMCs, or DNA extracted from either of those sample types. Reading the germline V gene gives CDR1 SGHTA and CDR2 FQGNSA. Trimming accounts for 3 bases at V and 3 bases at J, while the number of junction bases matched to no gene is 2. The CDR3 starts with the cysteine, ends with the phenylalanine, and has 16 residues. The read is trimmed to its CDR3 DNA, 48 bases read in frame from base 1. Results the study describes overall, beyond this receptor: How much clinical and demographic metadata was included differed by source and by participant, and the metadata was provided uncurated.

On this clone: There is no known antigen for this receptor. Base qualities are missing; no much larger clone stands one base away.

TCRbeta CDR3 regions were amplified from genomic DNA using the immunoSEQ Assay, a bias-controlled multiplex PCR. The source study handled its data this way. Nucleated cell counts per sample were estimated from amplification of reference gene primers within the assay. Sequence reads were collapsed and filtered to measure the absolute abundance of every unique TCRbeta CDR3 rearrangement. Productive Simpson clonality was computed per sample as the square root of Simpson's diversity index over productive rearrangements. TCRdb took this table from immuneACCESS and kept in-frame rearrangements with V and J called. Such tables lack part of the clones; where checked against another copy, unresolved V genes explain under half of the gap, and the rest is unexplained. From that table come the V and J calls and clone size; the DNA was used to work out D and trimming. This sample comprises over 250,000 clones, over 70% of them detected only once. The ten largest clones represent around 3.4% of the sample.

Specimen: peripheral blood. Recombination linked TRBV7-2 to TRBJ1-6; the junction holds 10 bases that match TRBD1. The sequence was obtained from a woman of 80 years or more with acute or convalescent COVID-19. The CDR3 has the sequence CASSFRTGGYNSPLHF. The DNA reads as follows: TGTGCCAGCAGCTTTCGGACAGGGGGCTATAATTCACCCCTCCACTTT.